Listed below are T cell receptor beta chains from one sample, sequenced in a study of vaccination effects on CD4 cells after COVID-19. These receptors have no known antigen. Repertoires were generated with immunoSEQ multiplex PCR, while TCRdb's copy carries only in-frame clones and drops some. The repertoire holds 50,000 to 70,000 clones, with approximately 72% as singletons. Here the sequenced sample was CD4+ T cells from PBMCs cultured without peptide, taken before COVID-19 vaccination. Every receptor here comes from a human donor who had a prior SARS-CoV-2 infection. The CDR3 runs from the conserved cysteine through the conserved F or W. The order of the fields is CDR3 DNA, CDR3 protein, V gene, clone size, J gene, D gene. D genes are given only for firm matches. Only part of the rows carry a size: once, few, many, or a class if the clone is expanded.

CDR3 DNA: TGCGCCAGCAGCTTACCAGGGGTCGAGACCCAGTACTTC
CDR3 protein: CASSLPGVETQYF
V gene: TRBV5-1
clone size: -
J gene: TRBJ2-5
D gene: -

CDR3 DNA: TGTGCCAGCAGCTTAGGATACGGACAGACAACTAATGAAAAACTGTTTTTT
CDR3 protein: CASSLGYGQTTNEKLFF
V gene: TRBV7-6
clone size: few
J gene: TRBJ1-4
D gene: -

CDR3 DNA: TGTGCCAGCAGTTCATCGGGACAGGGGGAAAGGGGCTATGGCTACACCTTC
CDR3 protein: CASSSSGQGERGYGYTF
V gene: TRBV27
clone size: few
J gene: TRBJ1-2
D gene: TRBD1

CDR3 DNA: TGCGCCAGCAGCCTGCAGGGGAACACTGAAGCTTTCTTT
CDR3 protein: CASSLQGNTEAFF
V gene: TRBV5-1
clone size: -
J gene: TRBJ1-1
D gene: -

CDR3 DNA: TGCGCCAGCAGCCAAGATTCGCTAGCGGGGGGGCTGGAGACCCAGTACTTC
CDR3 protein: CASSQDSLAGGLETQYF
V gene: TRBV4-1
clone size: -
J gene: TRBJ2-5
D gene: TRBD2

CDR3 DNA: TGTGCTAGCAGCCCACTAGCGGGAGCTCGGTACGAGCAGTACTTC
CDR3 protein: CASSPLAGARYEQYF
V gene: TRBV7-7
clone size: -
J gene: TRBJ2-7
D gene: TRBD2

CDR3 DNA: TGTGCCAGCAGCCAAGTCTTCGGGACGGAATATAATTCACCCCTCCACTTT
CDR3 protein: CASSQVFGTEYNSPLHF
V gene: TRBV3-1/TRBV3-2
clone size: few
J gene: TRBJ1-6
D gene: -

CDR3 DNA: TGCGCCAGCAGCTTGGACAGGCTGAATGAAAAACTGTTTTTT
CDR3 protein: CASSLDRLNEKLFF
V gene: TRBV5-1
clone size: -
J gene: TRBJ1-4
D gene: -

CDR3 DNA: TGTGCCAGCAGCTTAATTTTGCGGGGGGGTTACAATGAGCAGTTCTTC
CDR3 protein: CASSLILRGGYNEQFF
V gene: TRBV11-1
clone size: -
J gene: TRBJ2-1
D gene: TRBD2

CDR3 DNA: TGTGCCACCAGCAGAGATTTGAGGGACAGCTATGGCTACACCTTC
CDR3 protein: CATSRDLRDSYGYTF
V gene: TRBV15
clone size: few
J gene: TRBJ1-2
D gene: TRBD1

CDR3 DNA: TGTGCCAGCAGCCAAGGGGCAACAGCGAACACCGGGGAGCTGTTTTTT
CDR3 protein: CASSQGATANTGELFF
V gene: TRBV4-2
clone size: few
J gene: TRBJ2-2
D gene: -

CDR3 DNA: TGTGCTAGTGGTTTGAGTGGCGGAGAGACCCAGTACTTC
CDR3 protein: CASGLSGGETQYF
V gene: TRBV12-5
clone size: -
J gene: TRBJ2-5
D gene: -

CDR3 DNA: TGTGCCAGCAGCCGGGAGTGGACAGGGGAGGGCTACACCTTC
CDR3 protein: CASSREWTGEGYTF
V gene: TRBV7-9
clone size: -
J gene: TRBJ1-2
D gene: TRBD1

CDR3 DNA: TGTGCCAGCAGTCGAAGGTCAGAGGGGCCGGGCAATCAGCCCCAGCATTTT
CDR3 protein: CASSRRSEGPGNQPQHF
V gene: TRBV2
clone size: -
J gene: TRBJ1-5
D gene: -

CDR3 DNA: TGTGCCAGCAGTTTATTAGCCCCGGGACAGGGGGCCTATGGCTACACCTTC
CDR3 protein: CASSLLAPGQGAYGYTF
V gene: TRBV28
clone size: -
J gene: TRBJ1-2
D gene: TRBD1

CDR3 DNA: TGTGCCAGCAGTGGTTGGACAGGACAAGGCGACTTGCCGTACTTC
CDR3 protein: CASSGWTGQGDLPYF
V gene: TRBV2
clone size: -
J gene: TRBJ2-7
D gene: TRBD1

CDR3 DNA: TGTGCCACCAGCAGAGAGTACGCAACTAATGAAAAACTGTTTTTT
CDR3 protein: CATSREYATNEKLFF
V gene: TRBV15
clone size: -
J gene: TRBJ1-4
D gene: -

CDR3 DNA: TGTGCCAGCAGCTCCACTAGCTCTAGCACAGATACGCAGTATTTT
CDR3 protein: CASSSTSSSTDTQYF
V gene: TRBV7-2
clone size: -
J gene: TRBJ2-3
D gene: -

CDR3 DNA: TGTGCCATCAGTCCTAGCGTAAGCTCCTACGAGCAGTACTTC
CDR3 protein: CAISPSVSSYEQYF
V gene: TRBV10-3
clone size: -
J gene: TRBJ2-7
D gene: -

CDR3 DNA: TGTGCCAGCAGCCACGGCGGGGACAGCTATACGGGAGCGCAGTATTTT
CDR3 protein: CASSHGGDSYTGAQYF
V gene: TRBV5-5
clone size: few
J gene: TRBJ2-3
D gene: -

CDR3 DNA: TGTGCCACCAGTGACCCGTCAGGGGAACAAGAGACCCAGTACTTC
CDR3 protein: CATSDPSGEQETQYF
V gene: TRBV24-1
clone size: -
J gene: TRBJ2-5
D gene: -

CDR3 DNA: TGTGCCAGCAGCTGGACCTTACAGGGAGAGACCCAGTACTTC
CDR3 protein: CASSWTLQGETQYF
V gene: TRBV5-6
clone size: -
J gene: TRBJ2-5
D gene: -

CDR3 DNA: TGTGCCAGTACCCGAGCGGGGGCCTCCACCTATGGCTACACCTTC
CDR3 protein: CASTRAGASTYGYTF
V gene: TRBV9
clone size: -
J gene: TRBJ1-2
D gene: -

CDR3 DNA: TGTGCCACCAGGGAGGACAGGGCTGGAAACACCATATATTTT
CDR3 protein: CATREDRAGNTIYF
V gene: TRBV15
clone size: -
J gene: TRBJ1-3
D gene: TRBD1

CDR3 DNA: TGTGCCAGCAGTTACAGGGATGGCTACACCTTC
CDR3 protein: CASSYRDGYTF
V gene: TRBV6-6
clone size: -
J gene: TRBJ1-2
D gene: -

CDR3 DNA: TGTGCCAGCAGTGAACGGACAGGGGGGGGGTGGAATGAGCAGTTCTTC
CDR3 protein: CASSERTGGGWNEQFF
V gene: TRBV25-1
clone size: -
J gene: TRBJ2-1
D gene: TRBD1

CDR3 DNA: TGTGCCAGCAGGCCGATAGCCACCTATGGCTACACCTTC
CDR3 protein: CASRPIATYGYTF
V gene: TRBV27
clone size: -
J gene: TRBJ1-2
D gene: -

CDR3 DNA: TGTGCCTGGCAAAAAGACCGAAACACTGAAGCTTTCTTT
CDR3 protein: CAWQKDRNTEAFF
V gene: TRBV30
clone size: -
J gene: TRBJ1-1
D gene: -

CDR3 DNA: TGTGCCAGCAGCTTCAGCCAGTTGAGTGAGCAGTACTTC
CDR3 protein: CASSFSQLSEQYF
V gene: TRBV11-3
clone size: -
J gene: TRBJ2-7
D gene: -

CDR3 DNA: TGTGCCAGCAGCCCGGCGGCGGGGGGGCCTAACACCGGGGAGCTGTTTTTT
CDR3 protein: CASSPAAGGPNTGELFF
V gene: TRBV7-3
clone size: -
J gene: TRBJ2-2
D gene: TRBD2

CDR3 DNA: TGTGCCAGCAGCAACGGACTCATGAGCTCCTACAATGAGCAGTTCTTC
CDR3 protein: CASSNGLMSSYNEQFF
V gene: TRBV5-4
clone size: -
J gene: TRBJ2-1
D gene: -

CDR3 DNA: TGTGCCAGCAGTAGAGCCGGGACAGAGTCTGAGCAGTACTTC
CDR3 protein: CASSRAGTESEQYF
V gene: TRBV6-5
clone size: -
J gene: TRBJ2-7
D gene: TRBD1

CDR3 DNA: TGTGCCAGCAAGATGACAGGGGATAGCACAGATACGCAGTATTTT
CDR3 protein: CASKMTGDSTDTQYF
V gene: TRBV6-5
clone size: -
J gene: TRBJ2-3
D gene: TRBD1

CDR3 DNA: TGTGCCAGCAGCCCCCGGGGCGGAGGGACCTCCCTGGAGCAGTACTTC
CDR3 protein: CASSPRGGGTSLEQYF
V gene: TRBV7-2
clone size: -
J gene: TRBJ2-7
D gene: -

CDR3 DNA: TGTGCCAGCAGCCCGACGGAGTCTGCCCTCGGGGAGCAGTACTTC
CDR3 protein: CASSPTESALGEQYF
V gene: TRBV7-9
clone size: -
J gene: TRBJ2-7
D gene: -

CDR3 DNA: TGTGCCAGCAGCTCCGAAATATGGGACAGGGGGAACTATGGCTACACCTTC
CDR3 protein: CASSSEIWDRGNYGYTF
V gene: TRBV11-3
clone size: -
J gene: TRBJ1-2
D gene: TRBD1

CDR3 DNA: TGTGCCAGCTCACCTGCTGCAGGGCAGGAGACCCAGTACTTC
CDR3 protein: CASSPAAGQETQYF
V gene: TRBV18
clone size: -
J gene: TRBJ2-5
D gene: -

CDR3 DNA: TGTGCCAGCAGCATTGGGACTGTCTACGAGCAGTACTTC
CDR3 protein: CASSIGTVYEQYF
V gene: TRBV11-3
clone size: -
J gene: TRBJ2-7
D gene: -

CDR3 DNA: TGTGCCAGCAGCGCTTCTAGTCGGAATGAGCAGTTCTTC
CDR3 protein: CASSASSRNEQFF
V gene: TRBV5-4
clone size: few
J gene: TRBJ2-1
D gene: -

CDR3 DNA: TGTGCCACCACGCTAGCGGGAGTAAGTAATGAGCAGTTCTTC
CDR3 protein: CATTLAGVSNEQFF
V gene: TRBV24-1
clone size: -
J gene: TRBJ2-1
D gene: TRBD2

CDR3 DNA: TGTGCCAGCTCACCGAACAGGGGAAGGACTGAAGCTTTCTTT
CDR3 protein: CASSPNRGRTEAFF
V gene: TRBV18
clone size: -
J gene: TRBJ1-1
D gene: TRBD1

CDR3 DNA: TGCGCCAGCAGCTTGCAGGGCTTGGACGAGCAGTACTTC
CDR3 protein: CASSLQGLDEQYF
V gene: TRBV5-1
clone size: -
J gene: TRBJ2-7
D gene: -

CDR3 DNA: TGTGCCAGCTCACGGACTGAAGCTTTCTTT
CDR3 protein: CASSRTEAFF
V gene: TRBV18
clone size: -
J gene: TRBJ1-1
D gene: -

CDR3 DNA: TGTGCCAGCAGTGAGCGGTGGGAGAGAGATACGCAGTATTTT
CDR3 protein: CASSERWERDTQYF
V gene: TRBV6-1
clone size: few
J gene: TRBJ2-3
D gene: -

CDR3 DNA: TGTGCCAGCAGCTTGTGGGCGGATTGGGGAGAAGGGAAAGAGACCCAGTACTTC
CDR3 protein: CASSLWADWGEGKETQYF
V gene: TRBV5-5
clone size: once
J gene: TRBJ2-5
D gene: -